These 30 T cell receptor beta chains were all obtained from the same sample, sequenced in a study of neurological immune-mediated disorders. TCRdb reanalysed the 5' RACE reads using MiXCR and keeps one entry per CDR3 protein. The sample holds around 41,000 distinct CDR3 sequences, 14% seen once. The sequencing input was CD4+ T cells from blood. The receptors were gathered from a woman aged 55 to 70 with HTLV-1-associated myelopathy (HAM/TSP).

This clonotype was picked up many times. V usage is TRBV29-1 and J usage is TRBJ2-1; unclear D gene. Germline-derived CDR1 and CDR2 are SQVTM and ANQGSEA. Trimming shortened V by 7 bases and J by 0 bases, and 13 bases separated the two germline ends. The CDR3 is 14 residues long. In DNA form, the CDR3 reads TGCAGCGCACGACTGCCAGGCTCCTACAATGAGCAGTTCTTC. Amino acid sequence: CSARLPGSYNEQFF.

The table lists this clonotype with many counts. The chain recombines TRBV19 with TRBJ1-5; weak D call: TRBD1 (6 bases). The CDR3 extends over 14 amino acids. Trimming cost V 5 bases and J 7 bases, with 15 bases left between them. Germline lookup yields CDR1 LNHDA and CDR2 SQIVND (reference sequence). The CDR3 DNA reads as TGTGCCAGTAGTCAACACAGGGAACGCCAGCCCCAGCATTTT. Protein product: CASSQHRERQPQHF.

Ten or more counts support this clonotype. One end of the junction does not line up with germline, which may come from a read error. The chain joins TRBV27 to TRBJ2-3, with a tentative D call TRBD1 (6 bases). The V gene's germline CDR1 is MNHEY and CDR2 SMNVEV (reference sequence). The CDR3 is 19 residues long. The DNA of the CDR3 is TGTGCCAGCAGCTTATACAGGGAATGGGGCATGGGGCACACAGATACGCAGTATTTT. It translates to CASSLYREWGMGHTDTQYF.

This clonotype was detected ten times or more. CDR3 sequence (DNA): TGTGCCACCAGCAAGGGACTAGCGGGGTTTGAGCAGTTCTTC. Its protein product is CATSKGLAGFEQFF. J is TRBJ2-1 and V is TRBV15; TRBD2 aligns across 13 bases. This CDR3 has 14 residues. V lost 4 bases, J lost 9 bases, and 3 bases stayed unmatched. CDR1 and CDR2 (germline): LNHNV, YYDKDF (reference sequence).

This clonotype was recorded at least ten times. The chain uses TRBV4-2 and TRBJ2-3, with D possibly matching TRBD2 (5 bases). Deletions cut 1 base from V and 0 bases from J, with 8 bases between. The CDR3 loop spans 15 amino acids. Germline assignment: CDR1 LGHNA and CDR2 YNFKEQ. CDR3 region: CASSQGRFSTDTQYF. The CDR3 region has the DNA TGTGCCAGCAGCCAAGGGAGGTTTAGCACAGATACGCAGTATTTT.

There are many counts of this clonotype. The chain has TRBV3-1 and TRBJ1-2, with D perhaps matching TRBD1 (5 bases). Germline loops: CDR1 LGHDT, CDR2 YNNKEL (reference sequence). There are 15 residues in the CDR3. V was clipped by 1 base and J by 8 bases, with 17 bases between them. The CDR3 here is CASSQAGRISDGYTF. The CDR3 coding sequence is TGTGCCAGCAGCCAAGCGGGACGAATCAGTGACGGCTACACCTTC.

The table lists this clonotype with many counts. This chain joins TRBV20-1 and TRBJ1-3; D remains ambiguous. Per germline, CDR1 DFQATT and CDR2 SNEGSKA (reference sequence). Trimming pared 6 bases from V and 4 bases from J, leaving 7 bases between. This CDR3 is 11 amino acids long. The CDR3 here is CSADKGNTIYF. The CDR3, as DNA: TGCAGTGCCGACAAGGGAAACACCATATATTTT.

There are many counts of this clonotype. CDR3 sequence: CASGNRISGNTIYF. As DNA, the CDR3 is TGTGCCAGCGGTAACAGAATCTCTGGAAACACCATATATTTT. V usage is TRBV6-5 and J usage is TRBJ1-3; D gene uncertain. The CDR3 spans 14 residues. CDR1 is MNHEY, CDR2 SVGAGI, per germline. Trimming pared 8 bases from V and 0 bases from J, leaving 11 bases between.

This clonotype was picked up many times. V and J are TRBV7-9 and TRBJ2-2, with TRBD1 matching 7 bases. The germline CDR1 and CDR2 sequences are SEHNR and FQNEAQ (reference sequence). This CDR3 comprises 15 residues. The J segment lost 0 bases and the V segment lost 11 bases, leaving 9 bases of the junction unmatched. The CDR3 bases are TGTGCCGGAGGAGGTGGGACAGCGAACACCGGGGAGCTGTTTTTT. Its translation: CAGGGGTANTGELFF.

At least ten counts were recorded for this clonotype. This chain links TRBV20-1 with TRBJ2-3; D tentatively reads TRBD1 or TRBD2 (5 bases each). The ends were cut back, 5 bases at V and 2 bases at J, with 17 bases in the middle. The V gene's germline CDR1 is DFQATT and CDR2 SNEGSKA (reference sequence). The CDR3 consists of 15 residues. CDR3 nucleotide sequence: TGCAGTGCTGGCCGGGACGACGCCCCCACAGATACGCAGTATTTT. It is translated as CSAGRDDAPTDTQYF.

Ten or more counts support this clonotype. The chain recombines TRBV7-9 with TRBJ1-2; no firm D call. This CDR3 is 15 amino acids long. V was pared by 2 bases and J by 3 bases, with 13 bases between. Germline V lookup: CDR1 SEHNR, CDR2 FQNEAQ (reference sequence). CDR3 DNA sequence: TGTGCCAGCAGCTTAAGTGGCGGAGCTCACTATGGCTACACCTTC. Translation: CASSLSGGAHYGYTF. Using reference TRBV7-9 and TRBJ1-2 for the parts outside the CDR3, the full variable domain is DTGVSQNPRHKITKRGQNVTFRCDPISEHNRLYWYRQTLGQGPEFLTYFQNEAQLEKSRLLSDRFSAERPKGSFSTLEIQRTEQGDSAMYLCASSLSGGAHYGYTFGSGTRLTVV.

Many counts were recorded for this clonotype. This rearrangement joins TRBV3-1 to TRBJ2-3; D possibly uses TRBD1 or TRBD2 (6 bases each). The CDR3 loop spans 17 amino acids. In germline, CDR1 is LGHDT, CDR2 YNNKEL (reference sequence). V gave up 2 bases and J gave up 2 bases, with 17 bases separating them. The CDR3 DNA sequence: TGTGCCAGCAGCCAAAACCCTCCGGGGGCGCCCACAGATACGCAGTATTTT. Its protein product is CASSQNPPGAPTDTQYF.

This clonotype was observed at least ten times. The chain links TRBV2 to TRBJ2-3, with 7 positions matching TRBD2. CDR1 and CDR2 (germline): SNHLY, FYNNEI. The trim removed 2 bases at V and 1 base at J, leaving 3 bases unmatched. There are 15 residues in the CDR3. CDR3 residues: CASSELAGGTDTQYF. CDR3 DNA: TGTGCCAGCAGTGAACTCGCGGGGGGCACAGATACGCAGTATTTT.

The count of this clonotype is one. The chain employs TRBV6-5 and TRBJ1-2; D unclear. The CDR3 runs to 14 residues. V was clipped by 9 bases and J by 9 bases, with 23 bases between them. Germline CDR1 reads MNHEY; CDR2 reads SVGAGI. The CDR3 protein is CASSPRGAMYCYTF. CDR3 DNA: TGTGCCAGTAGCCCACGGGGAGCGATGTATTGCTACACCTTC.

This rearrangement joins TRBV20-1 to TRBJ2-3; TRBD1 might be the D (5 bases). Germline V gives CDR1 DFQATT, CDR2 SNEGSKA (reference sequence). The CDR3 loop spans 14 amino acids. Trimming took off 4 bases at V and 1 base at J, with 12 bases between the two ends. In DNA, the CDR3 is TGCAGTGCTACCCCAGGGTTTGGCACAGATACGCAGTATTTT. This sequence encodes CSATPGFGTDTQYF.

In this sample, this clonotype turned up many times. The chain employs TRBV29-1 and TRBJ1-2; 10 nucleotides line up with TRBD1. Germline V CDR1 and CDR2: SQVTM, ANQGSEA. V lost 4 bases, J lost 5 bases, and 4 bases stayed unmatched. This CDR3 comprises 13 residues. The CDR3 DNA follows: TGCAGCGTTGTCCGGACAGGGGGTTATGGCTACACCTTC. Encoded protein: CSVVRTGGYGYTF.

This clonotype was found many times. This chain connects TRBV5-1 to TRBJ1-6; tentative D call: TRBD1 (6 bases). CDR3 length: 13 residues. In germline, CDR1 is SGHRS, CDR2 YFSETQ. V was shortened by 2 bases and J by 12 bases, with 12 bases between the two germline ends. CDR3 bases: TGCGCCAGCAGCTTCAATTCACAGGGACCCCTCCACTTT. Residues: CASSFNSQGPLHF.

V gene TRBV5-1 combines with J gene TRBJ1-1, with no clear D. Germline V gene lookup returns CDR1 SGHRS and CDR2 YFSETQ. V lost 0 bases to trimming and J lost 1 base, with 7 bases between them. The CDR3 runs 14 residues. The chain's CDR3 is CASSLVHPNTEAFF. CDR3 nucleotides: TGCGCCAGCAGCTTGGTCCATCCGAACACTGAAGCTTTCTTT.

This clonotype was seen at least ten times. The V gene is TRBV9, the J gene TRBJ1-2, with D tentatively TRBD1 (5 bases). CDR1 and CDR2 from the germline V gene are SGDLS and YYNGEE. This CDR3 comprises 10 residues. Between the trimmed V and J ends, which lost 6 bases and 8 bases, there was a span of 8 bases. For the CDR3, the DNA is TGTGCCAGCACAGGGAGAGGCTACACCTTC. Translation gives CASTGRGYTF.

This clonotype was recorded many times. The V call is TRBV5-1, the J call TRBJ1-2, with 10 bases lining up with TRBD1. The CDR3 length is 17 residues. The V gene's germline CDR1 is SGHRS and CDR2 YFSETQ. J lost 6 bases, V lost 0 bases, and 11 bases had no gene match. The CDR3 spells CASSLASETGGRNGYTF. The CDR3 DNA sequence: TGCGCCAGCAGCTTGGCCTCGGAGACAGGGGGCAGGAATGGCTACACCTTC.

The chain employs TRBV10-3 and TRBJ2-7; D is possibly TRBD1 (5 bases). Trimming took 3 bases from V and 2 from J, leaving 8 bases between them. This CDR3 has 13 amino acids. From germline, CDR1 is ENHRY and CDR2 SYGVKD. CDR3 in DNA: TGTGCCATCAGTGAAGGGGCCACCTACGAGCAGTACTTC. It yields the protein CAISEGATYEQYF.

Relative to its sample, this clonotype is medium-sized. J is TRBJ1-1 and V is TRBV9; D is undetermined. The length of the CDR3 is 13 residues. CDR1 is SGDLS, CDR2 YYNGEE, per germline. With 0 bases removed from V and 4 bases from J, the gap between germline ends came to 7 bases. In nucleotides, the CDR3 is TGTGCCAGCAGCGTAGCGGCGGGCACTGAAGCTTTCTTT. Amino acid sequence: CASSVAAGTEAFF.

This clonotype was seen ten or more times. The rearrangement links TRBV4-1 to TRBJ2-7; D is possibly TRBD1 or TRBD2 (6 bases each). Trimming took off 2 bases at V and 5 bases at J, with 16 bases between the two ends. The CDR3 extends over 15 amino acids. Germline assignment: CDR1 MGHRA and CDR2 YSYEKL. CDR3 bases: TGCGCCAGCAGCCAAACCGGGAACAGGGAGGACGAGCAGTACTTC. Amino acid sequence: CASSQTGNREDEQYF.

This clonotype came up many times. A much larger clone sits a single nucleotide away, making a read error possible. The chain couples TRBV6-5 to TRBJ1-2; D gene ambiguous. Germline V gives CDR1 MNHEY, CDR2 SVGAGI. The length of the CDR3 is 13 residues. CDR3 amino acids: CVSSPLRAYGYTF. The CDR3 DNA is TGTGTCAGCAGTCCCCTAAGAGCCTATGGCTACACCTTC.

Relative to its sample, this clonotype is medium-sized. This chain connects TRBV5-1 to TRBJ1-6; D is ambiguous. V dropped 0 bases and J dropped 6 bases, with 13 bases sitting between them. This CDR3 spans 16 amino acids. Germline-derived CDR1 and CDR2 are SGHRS and YFSETQ. CDR3 region: CASSLGFGEINSPLHF. DNA for the CDR3: TGCGCCAGCAGCTTGGGATTCGGGGAGATTAATTCACCCCTCCACTTT.

This clonotype occurred many times. V is TRBV6-6 and J is TRBJ1-1, with TRBD1 matching 8 bases. Trimming removed 6 bases from V and 6 bases from J; junction bases left unmatched: 3. Per germline, CDR1 MNHNY and CDR2 SVGAGI (reference sequence). The length of the CDR3 is 12 residues. The CDR3 DNA reads as TGTGCCAGCAGCGACAGGGGACCTGAAGCTTTCTTT. Its protein product is CASSDRGPEAFF.

This clonotype was observed many times. This chain links TRBV6-5 with TRBJ2-7, with TRBD1 identical over 11 bases. The CDR3 has 13 residues. CDR1 and CDR2 (germline): MNHEY, SVGAGI. Germline trimming cut 8 bases from V and 3 bases from J; bases unmatched to any gene: 3. The CDR3 DNA follows: TGTGCCAGCGGGGGGACAGGGGGCTACGAGCAGTACTTC. Residues: CASGGTGGYEQYF.

This clonotype was seen at least ten times. The chain couples TRBV2 to TRBJ2-1; TRBD1 aligns across 8 bases. Germline lookup yields CDR1 SNHLY and CDR2 FYNNEI. The CDR3 length is 12 residues. V trimming: 8 bases; J trimming: 4 bases; junction bases outside the gene matches: 1. CDR3 coding DNA: TGTGCCAGCGGGGACAGGTACAATGAGCAGTTCTTC. This codes for CASGDRYNEQFF.

This clonotype has ten or more counts. The chain links TRBV12-3 or TRBV12-4 to TRBJ2-7, with 8 nucleotides matching TRBD2. The V gene end was trimmed by 3 bases and the J gene end by 9 bases; junction bases not matched to a gene: 7. This CDR3 is built from 13 residues. CDR3 coding DNA: TGTGCCAGCAGTTTTCGAGCGGGGGCCGGGCAGTACTTC. As protein: CASSFRAGAGQYF.

This clonotype was observed at least ten times. The rearrangement links TRBV4-2 to TRBJ1-5, with 8 bases identical to TRBD1. The V segment lost 0 bases and the J segment 2 bases; nucleotides outside the gene matches: 3. Germline values: CDR1 LGHNA, CDR2 YNFKEQ. The CDR3 length is 16 residues. CDR3 in amino acids: CASSQDQGAGNQPQHF. The CDR3 bases are TGTGCCAGCAGCCAAGATCAGGGGGCCGGCAATCAGCCCCAGCATTTT.